This T cell receptor beta chain comes out of a study of T-cell reconstitution after alpha-beta-depleted transplantation in children. Preparation of the TCRbeta library was carried out with unique molecular identifiers. TCRdb reprocessed the PCR reads with MiXCR, giving one entry per CDR3 protein. The profile shows roughly 200,000 distinct CDR3 sequences, about 7% of them singletons. Trimming stripped 0 bases from V and 12 bases from J, with 15 bases between. The CDR3 is made up of 13 amino acids. Germline-derived CDR1 and CDR2 are DFQATT and SNEGSKA (reference sequence). The gene calls are TRBV20-1 and TRBJ2-1; no firm D call. The sequences come from PBMCs, collected before TCRalphabeta/CD19-depleted stem cell transplant. The receptor's source is a boy aged 2 to 9 with acute lymphoblastic leukemia, due to receive a stem cell transplant. The chain's CDR3 is CSARDQDPSWQFF. For the CDR3, the DNA is TGCAGTGCTAGAGATCAGGACCCCTCTTGGCAGTTCTTC.